The rows below give T cell receptor beta chains drawn from one sample of a study of persistence of HIV-infected CD4 T cells. Some clones are missing from TCRdb's copy, which holds only in-frame ones; the method was immunoSEQ multiplex PCR. The data contain under 40,000 clones, approximately 70% of them singletons. The antigens of these receptors remain unknown. This sample comprised CD4+ T cells sorted from PBMCs after approximately 19-hour stimulation, obtained from a patient who received antiretroviral therapy. All receptors derive from an adult man with HIV who was CMV-seropositive. Each CDR3 is given with its conserved first and last residue. The D gene is left open where the match is weak. Only part of the rows carry a size: once, few, many, or a class if the clone is expanded.

cdr3_aa: CASSPQGRSEQYF
cdr3_nt: TGTGCCAGCAGCCCGCAGGGACGGAGTGAGCAGTACTTC
d_call: .
j_call: TRBJ2-7
v_call: TRBV7-9
cdr3_length: 13
clone_size: .

cdr3_aa: CASSQPGARNEKLFF
cdr3_nt: TGCGCCAGCAGCCAACCAGGGGCCCGTAATGAAAAACTGTTTTTT
d_call: .
j_call: TRBJ1-4
v_call: TRBV4-1
cdr3_length: 15
clone_size: .

cdr3_aa: CASSEKVNYGYTF
cdr3_nt: TGTGCCAGCAGTGAGAAGGTGAACTATGGCTACACCTTC
d_call: .
j_call: TRBJ1-2
v_call: TRBV2
cdr3_length: 13
clone_size: .

cdr3_aa: CASSRESGTETIREQYF
cdr3_nt: TGTGCCAGCAGCCGAGAGAGCGGGACAGAGACGATTCGCGAGCAGTACTTC
d_call: .
j_call: TRBJ2-7
v_call: TRBV4-2
cdr3_length: 17
clone_size: .

cdr3_aa: CASSRGMADGNSPLHF
cdr3_nt: TGTGCCAGCTCACGGGGGATGGCGGACGGGAATTCACCCCTCCACTTT
d_call: .
j_call: TRBJ1-6
v_call: TRBV18
cdr3_length: 16
clone_size: .

cdr3_aa: CASSLGGGINEQYF
cdr3_nt: TGTGCCAGCAGCTTAGGTGGGGGAATTAACGAGCAGTACTTC
d_call: .
j_call: TRBJ2-7
v_call: TRBV7-9
cdr3_length: 14
clone_size: .

cdr3_aa: CATSDRTGVNFHEQYF
cdr3_nt: TGTGCCACCAGTGACAGGACAGGGGTAAATTTTCACGAGCAGTACTTC
d_call: TRBD1
j_call: TRBJ2-7
v_call: TRBV24-1
cdr3_length: 16
clone_size: .

cdr3_aa: CASSLAARSDTQYF
cdr3_nt: TGTGCCAGCAGCTTAGCAGCTAGGTCAGATACGCAGTATTTT
d_call: .
j_call: TRBJ2-3
v_call: TRBV7-8
cdr3_length: 14
clone_size: .

cdr3_aa: CASSLVGGAYTEAFF
cdr3_nt: TGTGCCAGCAGCTTAGTTGGGGGGGCTTACACTGAAGCTTTCTTT
d_call: .
j_call: TRBJ1-1
v_call: TRBV7-8
cdr3_length: 15
clone_size: .

cdr3_aa: CASSSSGTGTSEQYF
cdr3_nt: TGTGCCAGCAGCTCCTCAGGGACAGGCACGTCCGAGCAGTACTTC
d_call: TRBD1
j_call: TRBJ2-7
v_call: TRBV7-9
cdr3_length: 15
clone_size: .

cdr3_aa: CASSEVGLTATYEQYF
cdr3_nt: TGTGCCAGCAGTGAAGTAGGATTAACAGCAACCTACGAGCAGTACTTC
d_call: .
j_call: TRBJ2-7
v_call: TRBV6-1
cdr3_length: 16
clone_size: .

cdr3_aa: CASSARTGGTDTQYF
cdr3_nt: TGTGCCAGCAGCGCCAGGACAGGGGGGACAGATACGCAGTATTTT
d_call: TRBD1
j_call: TRBJ2-3
v_call: TRBV9
cdr3_length: 15
clone_size: .

cdr3_aa: CASIKTGTPSTDTQYF
cdr3_nt: TGTGCCAGCATTAAAACCGGGACACCTAGCACAGATACGCAGTATTTT
d_call: .
j_call: TRBJ2-3
v_call: TRBV28
cdr3_length: 16
clone_size: .

cdr3_aa: CASSQNRDLYEQYF
cdr3_nt: TGTGCCAGCTCACAAAACAGGGACCTCTACGAGCAGTACTTC
d_call: .
j_call: TRBJ2-7
v_call: TRBV18
cdr3_length: 14
clone_size: once

cdr3_aa: CASSQQMMGGDTQYF
cdr3_nt: TGTGCCAGCAGCCAACAAATGATGGGCGGGGATACGCAGTATTTT
d_call: .
j_call: TRBJ2-3
v_call: TRBV14
cdr3_length: 15
clone_size: few

cdr3_aa: CASSFRQGAWELFF
cdr3_nt: TGTGCCAGCAGCTTCAGACAGGGGGCCTGGGAGCTGTTTTTT
d_call: TRBD1
j_call: TRBJ2-2
v_call: TRBV7-9
cdr3_length: 14
clone_size: few

cdr3_aa: CASSSRQGSTNTEAFF
cdr3_nt: TGTGCCAGCAGCTCCCGACAGGGGTCCACGAACACTGAAGCTTTCTTT
d_call: TRBD1
j_call: TRBJ1-1
v_call: TRBV7-6
cdr3_length: 16
clone_size: .